The 8 T cell receptor beta chains below were found in one sample sequenced in a study of OX40 agonist ivuxolimab in advanced cancers. The protocol was immunoSEQ multiplex PCR, while the TCRdb copy is restricted to in-frame clones and leaves out a portion. Seen here are tens of thousands of clones, roughly 94% observed once, and the top ten hold roughly 9.8%. The specimen was CD4+ or CD8+ T cells sorted from blood, collected in a trial of the OX40 agonist ivuxolimab. These receptors came from an adult with an advanced solid tumor such as melanoma, head and neck, liver or kidney cancer.

This sequence joins TRBV7-9 and TRBJ2-6, with a possible D match to TRBD2 (6 bases). The CDR3 runs to 19 residues. Germline V gene data show CDR1 as SEHNR and CDR2 as FQNEAQ (reference sequence). Trimming left V 5 bases short and J 1 base short, with 21 bases between. The CDR3 nucleotides are TGTGCCAGCAGCCGTATCGCCGGGACTCAAACGTCTGGGGCCAACGTCCTGACTTTC. This gives the protein CASSRIAGTQTSGANVLTF.

The chain couples TRBV4-3 to TRBJ2-6, with 10 bases lining up with TRBD1. The junction had 4 bases not matched to a gene; V was cut back by 2 bases and J by 0 bases. CDR1 and CDR2 from the germline V gene are LGHNA and YSLEER. This CDR3 contains 18 residues. The CDR3 DNA is TGCGCCAGCAGCCAACGGGACAGGGGCCCCTCTGGGGCCAACGTCCTGACTTTC. Protein product: CASSQRDRGPSGANVLTF.

The chain is built from TRBV13 and TRBJ1-4; maybe TRBD1 (5 bases). Germline lookup yields CDR1 PRHDT and CDR2 FYEKMQ (reference sequence). Trimming cost V 5 bases and J 2 bases, with 18 bases left between them. This CDR3 has 17 residues. The CDR3 bases are TGTGCCAGCAGCCCCTGGGACGGCTTGACGACTAATGAAAAACTGTTTTTT. This gives the protein CASSPWDGLTTNEKLFF.

CDR3 sequence reads: CASSQSEASSSEQYF. In DNA, the CDR3 is TGCGCCAGCAGTCAATCGGAGGCTAGCTCATCCGAGCAGTACTTC. The chain carries TRBV23-1 and TRBJ2-7, with D possibly being TRBD2 (5 bases). TRBV23-1 is noted as an ORF with a role that remains uncertain. Trimming pared 0 bases from V and 6 bases from J, leaving 15 bases between. This CDR3 has 15 amino acids.

The chain links TRBV25-1 to TRBJ1-3; D call uncertain. The CDR3 consists of 14 residues. V was clipped by 7 bases and J by 1 base, with 11 bases between them. The V gene's germline CDR1 is MGHDK and CDR2 SYGVNS. The CDR3 loop is CASISQLSGNTIYF. Written as DNA, the CDR3 is TGTGCCAGCATTAGTCAGCTTTCTGGAAACACCATATATTTT.

This chain joins TRBV6-5 and TRBJ1-2, with D perhaps TRBD1 (6 bases). The CDR3 sequence is 15 residues long. In germline, CDR1 is MNHEY, CDR2 SVGAGI. Trimming pared 0 bases from V and 0 bases from J, leaving 8 bases between. The CDR3 DNA is TGTGCCAGCAGTTACTCTGGGACATCTAACTATGGCTACACCTTC. It codes for CASSYSGTSNYGYTF.

This chain links TRBV7-8 with TRBJ2-7; 8 bases are a match to TRBD2. Germline trimming cut 5 bases from V and 3 bases from J; bases unmatched to any gene: 6. CDR1 SGHVS and CDR2 FQNEAQ come from the germline V gene. This CDR3 is built from 14 residues. The CDR3 sequence: CASSLGLGDYEQYF. The CDR3 region has the DNA TGTGCCAGCAGCCTGGGACTAGGGGACTACGAGCAGTACTTC.

The V call is TRBV7-2, the J call TRBJ2-1; TRBD2 aligns across 11 bases. Germline lookup yields CDR1 SGHTA and CDR2 FQGNSA. V lost 1 base and J lost 15; bases outside the gene matches: 8. The CDR3 length is 14 residues. The CDR3 loop is CASSLEIAGGLWFF. The DNA of the CDR3 is TGTGCCAGCAGCTTAGAGATAGCGGGGGGGCTGTGGTTCTTC.